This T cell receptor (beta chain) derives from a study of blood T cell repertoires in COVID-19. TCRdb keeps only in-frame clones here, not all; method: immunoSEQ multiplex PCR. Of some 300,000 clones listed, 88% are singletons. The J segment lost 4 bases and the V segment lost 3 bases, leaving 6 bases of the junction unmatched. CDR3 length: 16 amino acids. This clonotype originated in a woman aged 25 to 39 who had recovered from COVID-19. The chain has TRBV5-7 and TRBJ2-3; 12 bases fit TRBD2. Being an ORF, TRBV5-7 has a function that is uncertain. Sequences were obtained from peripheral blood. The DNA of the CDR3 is TGTGCCAGCAGCTCTCCTAGCGGGGGGGCGGCAGATACGCAGTATTTT. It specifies CASSSPSGGAADTQYF.